This is a list of T cell receptor beta chains from one sample in a study of blood T cell repertoires in COVID-19. Sequenced by immunoSEQ multiplex PCR; TCRdb stores in-frame clones only, minus some. The sample lists approximately 200,000 clones; nearly 90% were seen once. Material for sequencing was PBMCs or T cells enriched from blood (not recorded which). These receptors originate from a man aged 25-45 years who had recovered from COVID-19. The CDR3 runs from the conserved cysteine through the conserved F or W. The D gene is left open where the match is weak. Not every row has a clone size; where given, it reads once, few, many or a size class.

d_call,j_call,clone_size,v_call,cdr3_nt,cdr3_aa
TRBD1,TRBJ1-4,once,TRBV19,TGTGCCAGTAAAACGGGGACAGCAACTAATGAAAAACTGTTTTTT,CASKTGTATNEKLFF
-,TRBJ1-4,-,TRBV7-9,TGTGCCAGCAGCTTAGGAAGCTCAACTAATGAAAAACTGTTTTTT,CASSLGSSTNEKLFF
-,TRBJ2-6,-,TRBV5-1,TGCGCCAGCAGCCCCAAGGGGGGGAAGTCTGGGGCCAACGTCCTGACTTTC,CASSPKGGKSGANVLTF
-,TRBJ2-7,-,TRBV5-4,TGTGCCAGCAGCTTGAAGTCCAGCTACGAGCAGTACTTC,CASSLKSSYEQYF
-,TRBJ1-6,-,TRBV7-2,TGTGCCAGCAGCTCCAGTGGCGGGTTGGCAGGGGTTTCACCCCTCCACTTT,CASSSSGGLAGVSPLHF
-,TRBJ1-1,-,TRBV7-9,TGTGCCAGCAGCCAAAAGCTAAAGACTGAAGCTTTCTTT,CASSQKLKTEAFF
-,TRBJ1-6,-,TRBV4-3,TGCGCCAGCAGCCAAGCCCCCCAGGGACTGAGCTCCTATAATTCACCCCTCCACTTT,CASSQAPQGLSSYNSPLHF
-,TRBJ2-1,-,TRBV7-2,TGTGCCAGCAGCTTAGCCCTGTACAATGAGCAGTTCTTC,CASSLALYNEQFF
-,TRBJ1-3,-,TRBV2,TGTGCCAGCAGTGAAAACAGGGCCGCTGGAAACACCATATATTTT,CASSENRAAGNTIYF
-,TRBJ1-5,-,TRBV19,TGTGCCAGTAGTATGAATTGGCGGGCAGGTTTCAATCAGCCCCAGCATTTT,CASSMNWRAGFNQPQHF
-,TRBJ1-5,-,TRBV27,TGTGCCAGCAGTCACAGCCCCGGGGAGGGTTTCAGTCAGCCCCAGCATTTT,CASSHSPGEGFSQPQHF
-,TRBJ2-2,-,TRBV11-3,TGTGCCAGCAGCTTAGATCGATGGGGAGGAGACACCGGGGAGCTGTTTTTT,CASSLDRWGGDTGELFF
-,TRBJ1-3,-,TRBV5-4,TGTGCCAGCAGCCAGGGCTCTGGAAACACCATATATTTT,CASSQGSGNTIYF
TRBD2,TRBJ2-1,-,TRBV30,TGTGCCTGGAAATCCGGGACTAGCGGGAGGGCCTATAATGAGCAGTTCTTC,CAWKSGTSGRAYNEQFF
TRBD1,TRBJ1-2,-,TRBV2,TGTGCCAGCAGCCGGACAGGGGATGGCTACACCTTC,CASSRTGDGYTF
TRBD1,TRBJ2-7,-,TRBV9,TGTGCCAGCAGCGTAGGAACAGGGGGCTTGTACGAGCAGTACTTC,CASSVGTGGLYEQYF
-,TRBJ2-3,-,TRBV29-1,TGCAGCGTTGAAGCGAGCACAGATACGCAGTATTTT,CSVEASTDTQYF
TRBD1,TRBJ2-2,-,TRBV18,TGTGCCAGCTCAACTGAGGGACAGGGCGGCGGGGAGCTGTTTTTT,CASSTEGQGGGELFF
-,TRBJ2-7,-,TRBV12-3/TRBV12-4,TGTGCCAGCAGTTTGCGGGAAGGGGACGAGCAGTACTTC,CASSLREGDEQYF
TRBD2,TRBJ2-7,-,TRBV6-1,TGTGCCAGCAGTGACGCGGGGGGGCCCTACGAGCAGTACTTC,CASSDAGGPYEQYF
-,TRBJ1-6,-,TRBV27,TGTGCCAGCAGTCGCACAGGGCTGGCAGAGGATTCACCCCTCCACTTT,CASSRTGLAEDSPLHF
TRBD1,TRBJ1-2,-,TRBV3-1/TRBV3-2,TGTGCCAGCAGCCAAGGAGGGACAGGGGGTTATGGCTACACCTTC,CASSQGGTGGYGYTF
TRBD2,TRBJ2-3,-,TRBV5-1,TGCGCCAGCAGCTACGTAGCGGGAGGGTCTTCGGATACGCAGTATTTT,CASSYVAGGSSDTQYF
TRBD1,TRBJ1-5,-,TRBV10-3,TGTGCCATACAGGGGGAATATCAGCCCCAGCATTTT,CAIQGEYQPQHF
TRBD1,TRBJ2-1,-,TRBV7-2,TGTGCCAGCAGCTTTAGGGGACAGGGGGGCTACAATGAGCAGTTCTTC,CASSFRGQGGYNEQFF
-,TRBJ2-7,-,TRBV5-4,TGTGCCAGCAGCTTGGGCGGGAACACCTACGAGCAGTACTTC,CASSLGGNTYEQYF
TRBD2,TRBJ2-3,-,TRBV9,TGTGCCAGCAGCGTAGGGGTAGCGGGAGGGCCGACAGATACGCAGTATTTT,CASSVGVAGGPTDTQYF
-,TRBJ2-7,-,TRBV18,TGTGCCAGCTCACCACCATCCCTCTACGAGCAGTACTTC,CASSPPSLYEQYF
-,TRBJ1-2,-,TRBV28,TGTGCCAGCAGTTTAACCGGGAGCTATGGCTACACCTTC,CASSLTGSYGYTF
-,TRBJ1-1,few,TRBV12-3/TRBV12-4,TGTGCCAGCAGTGGGACTTACACTGAAGCTTTCTTT,CASSGTYTEAFF
TRBD2,TRBJ2-7,-,TRBV3-1/TRBV3-2,TGTGCCAGCAGTCATAGCGGGAGAAAAAACGAGCAGTACTTC,CASSHSGRKNEQYF
-,TRBJ2-7,-,TRBV19,TGTGCCAGTAGTATTCGACTGGCCGCCTACGAGCAGTACTTC,CASSIRLAAYEQYF
TRBD1,TRBJ2-3,once,TRBV11-2,TGTGCCAGCAGCTTAGGGACAGGGCGTAGCACAGATACGCAGTATTTT,CASSLGTGRSTDTQYF
TRBD2,TRBJ2-3,-,TRBV4-2,TGTGCCAGCAGCCGGCTACTAGCGGAGATCACAGATACGCAGTATTTT,CASSRLLAEITDTQYF
TRBD2,TRBJ2-1,once,TRBV6-2/TRBV6-3,TGTGCCAGCAGCATGACTAGCGTGACCTACAATGAGCAGTTCTTC,CASSMTSVTYNEQFF
-,TRBJ2-3,-,TRBV3-1/TRBV3-2,TGTGCCAGCAGCCAAGATCTCGGAGGAAGAGGCACAGATACGCAGTATTTT,CASSQDLGGRGTDTQYF
-,TRBJ2-5,-,TRBV18,TGTGCCAGCTACAGGGTTCCGGAAGAGACCCAGTACTTC,CASYRVPEETQYF